This T cell receptor beta chain was obtained from a study of shared clonotypes between healthy human individuals. Data came from immunoSEQ multiplex PCR; TCRdb stores just in-frame clones and leaves some out. The sample holds some 2,400,000 clones; 90% to 96% are singletons and the top ten take approximately 0.13%. This clone came up once. Other DNA sequences of this sample code for an identical CDR3. Germline-derived CDR1 and CDR2 are KGHSH and LQKENI. Trimming took 0 bases from V and 4 from J; bases not matched to a gene: 2. The CDR3 has 14 residues. The receptor comes from a man aged 18 to 35 in good health. This chain uses TRBV18 with TRBJ2-7; TRBD2 matches at 8 bases. Input material: naive CD4+ T cells sorted from blood. The subset denotes: CD45RA+ positively selected. CDR3: CASSPPSGSYEQYF. CDR3 nucleotide sequence: TGTGCCAGCTCACCACCGAGCGGGAGTTACGAGCAGTACTTC.